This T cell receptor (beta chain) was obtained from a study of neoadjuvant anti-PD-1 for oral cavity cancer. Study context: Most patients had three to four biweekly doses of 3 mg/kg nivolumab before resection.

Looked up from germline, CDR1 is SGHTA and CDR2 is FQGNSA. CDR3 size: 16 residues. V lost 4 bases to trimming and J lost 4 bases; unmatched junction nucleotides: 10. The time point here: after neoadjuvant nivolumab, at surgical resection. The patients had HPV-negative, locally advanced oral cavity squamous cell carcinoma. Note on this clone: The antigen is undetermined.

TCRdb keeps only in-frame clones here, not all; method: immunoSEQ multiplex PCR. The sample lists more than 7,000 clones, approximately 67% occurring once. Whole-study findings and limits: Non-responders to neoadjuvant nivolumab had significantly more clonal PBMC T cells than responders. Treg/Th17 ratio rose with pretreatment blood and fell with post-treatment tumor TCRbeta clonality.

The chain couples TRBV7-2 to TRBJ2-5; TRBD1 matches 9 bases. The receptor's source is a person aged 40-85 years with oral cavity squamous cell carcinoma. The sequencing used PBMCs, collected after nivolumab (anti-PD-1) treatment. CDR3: CASSSVGTGSRETQYF. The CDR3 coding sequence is TGTGCCAGCAGCTCAGTCGGGACAGGGTCCCGAGAGACCCAGTACTTC.